This T cell receptor beta chain comes out of a study of technical replicates of blood from a few donors. Assay used: immunoSEQ multiplex PCR; TCRdb lists only in-frame clones, some missing. The table has under 85,000 clones, just under 95% seen once; the top ten hold less than 0.5%. The CDR3 runs 16 residues. V lost 0 bases to trimming and J lost 4 bases, with 16 bases between them. In germline, CDR1 is SGDLS, CDR2 YYNGEE. This receptor was taken from a human donor in good health. Source material: T cells isolated from PBMCs. The rearrangement uses TRBV9 and TRBJ1-2; D ambiguous. Here the CDR3 reads CASSVGPQVRSYGYTF. The CDR3 DNA follows: TGTGCCAGCAGCGTAGGTCCCCAGGTTCGCAGCTATGGCTACACCTTC. Variable domain in full (rest from reference TRBV9 and TRBJ1-2): DSGVTQTPKHLITATGQRVTLRCSPRSGDLSVYWYQQSLDQGLQFLIQYYNGEERAKGNILERFSAQQFPDLHSELNLSSLELGDSALYFCASSVGPQVRSYGYTFGSGTRLTVV.